The rows below give T cell receptor beta chains drawn from one sample of a study of identical twins. TCRdb re-called the 5' RACE reads through MiXCR, storing one row per CDR3 protein. This sample has 650,000 to 800,000 distinct CDR3 sequences, with over 8.5% found just once. In addition, the sample was reused for a study of yellow fever vaccine responses in identical twins.

What was sequenced was PBMCs. These receptors all come from a woman between 18 and 29 years old in good health. The CDR3 runs from the conserved cysteine through the conserved F or W. Size tells how often a clone was seen (once, few, many) or the class of an expanded clone, and some rows leave it out.

TRBV11-2	TRBJ2-2	few	CASSLEGARWELFF
TRBV2	TRBJ2-2	few	CASSEAALQGTGELFF
TRBV5-4	TRBJ2-3	few	CASSLYFGSGPSTDTQYF
TRBV5-6	TRBJ2-3	few	CASSWGVGLAGDLDTQYF
TRBV29-1	TRBJ1-2	-	CSARPIRGPNYGYTF
TRBV7-9	TRBJ2-7	few	CASSDGRAYEQYF
TRBV7-8	TRBJ1-1	many	CASSLAFGDTEAFF
TRBV12-3/TRBV12-4	TRBJ2-5	many	CAGNSPSETQYF
TRBV27	TRBJ2-2	few	CASSFRRSAELFF
TRBV28	TRBJ2-1	few	CASSLRNYNEQFF
TRBV12-3/TRBV12-4	TRBJ2-5	many	CASSPSSGRASETQYF
TRBV7-3	TRBJ2-2	many	CASSSPAGGRSTGELFF
TRBV3-1	TRBJ2-4	once	CASSLGRQLAKNIQYF
TRBV4-1	TRBJ2-5	-	CASSHLTPGLADQETQYF
TRBV11-2	TRBJ2-2	few	CASSLGQLLAANTGELFF
TRBV30	TRBJ2-1	-	CAWSVWQGLGNNEQFF
TRBV20-1	TRBJ2-3	-	CSARDGSGVFGDTQYF
TRBV4-3	TRBJ2-2	-	CASSQDRGPRGTGELFF
TRBV6-4	TRBJ2-3	few	CASKTGTGDTDTQYF
TRBV10-3	TRBJ2-1	few	CAISESPGLALEQFF
TRBV12-3/TRBV12-4	TRBJ1-5	few	CASSLAYPGTPTDQPQHF
TRBV20-1	TRBJ2-7	-	CSARDRRSTYEQYF
TRBV12-1	TRBJ2-5	many	CASSSGLAGDETQYF
TRBV5-4	TRBJ2-3	few	CASSSPQTVFTDTQYF
TRBV24-1	TRBJ2-3	-	CATSDLPQSLEDTQYF
TRBV20-1	TRBJ2-5	many	CSAKKREGGETQYF
TRBV7-3	TRBJ2-2	-	CASSYLGQRNTGELFF
TRBV10-3	TRBJ2-1	many	CAISQGGINRNEQFF
TRBV4-1	TRBJ2-1	-	CASSQDRVGYNEQFF
TRBV12-3/TRBV12-4	TRBJ2-2	many	CASRDDSYTGELFF
TRBV9	TRBJ2-3	many	CASSSGLAGGSRTDTQYF
TRBV6-2/TRBV6-3	TRBJ2-1	-	CASREGTGNEQFF
TRBV11-2	TRBJ2-3	few	CASSLPVQGGRSSTDTQYF
TRBV7-8	TRBJ2-1	-	CASSFMRLAGYNEQFF
TRBV7-2	TRBJ2-2	few	CASSTFLALGTGELFF
TRBV11-2	TRBJ2-1	-	CASSLRGGAFGEQFF
TRBV10-1	TRBJ2-7	-	CASSESGGGGYEQYF
TRBV20-1	TRBJ2-1	-	CSASGLWDSSYNEQFF
TRBV20-1	TRBJ1-2	-	CSARTADTADGYTF
TRBV5-5	TRBJ1-1	-	CASSLSHAVTEAFF
TRBV20-1	TRBJ2-1	many	CSARDDGTGNYNEQFF
TRBV5-6	TRBJ2-7	-	CASSLFTWERDIEQYF
TRBV7-2	TRBJ2-7	-	CASSTWDGPYEQYF
TRBV25-1	TRBJ1-2	-	CASSFRDDYTF
TRBV20-1	TRBJ1-5	many	CSARLQPYQPQHF
TRBV13	TRBJ2-7	few	CASSKGGSGLAYEQYF
TRBV7-9	TRBJ2-7	few	CASSPQGGTGSYEQYF
TRBV29-1	TRBJ2-3	many	CSAGTDTQYF
TRBV20-1	TRBJ2-2	-	CSARVQRSGTEGTGELFF
TRBV19	TRBJ2-1	few	CASSPGRTGWNEQFF
TRBV27	TRBJ1-6	many	CASSWTGDNSPLHF
TRBV28	TRBJ2-3	-	CASNTPGISGSTDTQYF
TRBV7-9	TRBJ2-5	-	CASAEGAQETQYF
TRBV6-1	TRBJ2-7	-	CASSLGSGGTYEQYF
TRBV12-3/TRBV12-4	TRBJ2-2	many	CASSRGTGELFF